Reported below is one TCR beta chain. These data belong to a study of T cell changes during pregnancy in multiple sclerosis. From germline, CDR1 is MGHRA and CDR2 YSYEKL. The CDR3 runs to 13 residues. V was pared by 3 bases and J by 5 bases, with 10 bases between. Data came from immunoSEQ multiplex PCR; TCRdb stores just in-frame clones and leaves some out. The table shows 50,000 to 65,000 clones, with 90% to 95% occurring only once. This receptor was obtained from a female donor with multiple sclerosis, enrolled in a pregnancy study. Sequenced here: CD8+ T cells from peripheral blood mononuclear cells, sampled in the second trimester of pregnancy. The J gene is TRBJ1-2, the V gene TRBV4-1; D ambiguous. The CDR3 region has the DNA TGCGCCAGCAGCCAGATGTCGGGATATGGCTACACCTTC. Translating gives CASSQMSGYGYTF.